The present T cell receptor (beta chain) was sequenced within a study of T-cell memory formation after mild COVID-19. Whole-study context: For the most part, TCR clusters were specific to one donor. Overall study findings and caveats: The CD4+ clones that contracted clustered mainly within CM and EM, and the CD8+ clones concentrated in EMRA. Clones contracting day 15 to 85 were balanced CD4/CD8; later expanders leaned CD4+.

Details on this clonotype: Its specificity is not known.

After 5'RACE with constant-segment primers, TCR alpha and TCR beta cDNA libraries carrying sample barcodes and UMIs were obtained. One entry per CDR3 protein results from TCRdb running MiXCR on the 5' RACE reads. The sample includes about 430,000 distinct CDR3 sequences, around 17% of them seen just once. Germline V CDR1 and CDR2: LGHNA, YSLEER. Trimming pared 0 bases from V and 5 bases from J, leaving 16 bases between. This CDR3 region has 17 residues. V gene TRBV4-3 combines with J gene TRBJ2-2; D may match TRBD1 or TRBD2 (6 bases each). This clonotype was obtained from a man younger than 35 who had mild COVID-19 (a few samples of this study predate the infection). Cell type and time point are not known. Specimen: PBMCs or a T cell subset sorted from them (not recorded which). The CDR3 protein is CASSQDNEGGYTGELFF. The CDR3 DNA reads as TGCGCCAGCAGCCAAGATAACGAGGGGGGCTATACCGGGGAGCTGTTTTTT.